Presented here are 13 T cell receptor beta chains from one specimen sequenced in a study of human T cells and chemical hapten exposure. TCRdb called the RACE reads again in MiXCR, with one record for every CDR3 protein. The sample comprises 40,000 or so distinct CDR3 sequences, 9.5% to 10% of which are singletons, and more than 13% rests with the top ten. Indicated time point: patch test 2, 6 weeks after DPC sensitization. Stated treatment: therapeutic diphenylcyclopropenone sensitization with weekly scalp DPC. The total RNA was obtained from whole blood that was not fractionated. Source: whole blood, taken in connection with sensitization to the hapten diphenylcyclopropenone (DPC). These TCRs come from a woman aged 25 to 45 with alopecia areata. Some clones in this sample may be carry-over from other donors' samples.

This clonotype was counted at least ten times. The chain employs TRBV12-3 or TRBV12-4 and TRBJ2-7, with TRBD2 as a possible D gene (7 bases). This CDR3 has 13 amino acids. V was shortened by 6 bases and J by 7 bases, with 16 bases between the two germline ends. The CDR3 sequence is CASSLGGPQEQYF. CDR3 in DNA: TGTGCCAGCAGCCTGGGGGGGCCCCAGGAGCAGTACTTC.

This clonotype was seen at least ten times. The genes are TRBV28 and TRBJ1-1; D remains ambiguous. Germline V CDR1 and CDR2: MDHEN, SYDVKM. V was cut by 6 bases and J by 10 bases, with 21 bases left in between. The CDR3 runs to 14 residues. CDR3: CASSPMTPSGGAFF. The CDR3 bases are TGTGCCAGCAGCCCAATGACCCCGAGCGGAGGAGCTTTCTTT.

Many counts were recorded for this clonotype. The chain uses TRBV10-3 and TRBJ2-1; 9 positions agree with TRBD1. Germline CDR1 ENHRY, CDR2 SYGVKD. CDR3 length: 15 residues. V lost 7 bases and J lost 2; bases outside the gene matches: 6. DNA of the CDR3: TGTGCCATCAACCCGGACAGGGGCCCCTACAATGAGCAGTTCTTC. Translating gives CAINPDRGPYNEQFF.

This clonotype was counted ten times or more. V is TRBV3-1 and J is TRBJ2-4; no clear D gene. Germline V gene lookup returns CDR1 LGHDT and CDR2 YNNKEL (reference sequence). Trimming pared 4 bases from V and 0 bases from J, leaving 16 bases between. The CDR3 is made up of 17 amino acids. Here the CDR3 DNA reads TGTGCCAGCAGCCTTCGTCAAGGGCCAGTAGCCAAAAACATTCAGTACTTC. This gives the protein CASSLRQGPVAKNIQYF.

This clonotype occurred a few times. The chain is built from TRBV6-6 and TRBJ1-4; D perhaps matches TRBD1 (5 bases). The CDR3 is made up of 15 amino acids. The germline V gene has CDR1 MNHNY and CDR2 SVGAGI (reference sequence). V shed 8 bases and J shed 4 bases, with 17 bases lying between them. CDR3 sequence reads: CASCRGVGSNEKLFF. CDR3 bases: TGTGCCAGCTGCCGGGGGGTCGGTAGTAATGAAAAACTGTTTTTT.

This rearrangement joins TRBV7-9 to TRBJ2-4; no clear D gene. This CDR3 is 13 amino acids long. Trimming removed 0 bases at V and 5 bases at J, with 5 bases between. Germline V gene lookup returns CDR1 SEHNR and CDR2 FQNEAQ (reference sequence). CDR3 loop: CASSLAQENIQYF. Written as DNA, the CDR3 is TGTGCCAGCAGCTTAGCGCAGGAAAACATTCAGTACTTC.

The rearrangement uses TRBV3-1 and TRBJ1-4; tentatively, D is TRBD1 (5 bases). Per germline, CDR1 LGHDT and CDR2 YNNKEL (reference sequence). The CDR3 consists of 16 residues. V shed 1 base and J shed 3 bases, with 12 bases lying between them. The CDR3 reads CASSQGGAVSNEKLFF. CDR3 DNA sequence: TGTGCCAGCAGCCAAGGAGGGGCGGTGTCTAATGAAAAACTGTTTTTT.

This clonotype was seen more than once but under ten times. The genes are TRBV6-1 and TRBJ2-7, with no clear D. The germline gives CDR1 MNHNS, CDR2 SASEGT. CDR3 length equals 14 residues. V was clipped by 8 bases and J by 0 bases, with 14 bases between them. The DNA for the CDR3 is TGTGCCAGCCACCCGCACGGAAGCTCCTACGAGCAGTACTTC. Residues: CASHPHGSSYEQYF.

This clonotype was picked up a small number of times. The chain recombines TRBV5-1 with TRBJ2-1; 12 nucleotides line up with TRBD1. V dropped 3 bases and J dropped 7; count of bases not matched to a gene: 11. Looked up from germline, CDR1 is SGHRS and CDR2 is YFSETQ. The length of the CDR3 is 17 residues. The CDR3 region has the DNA TGCGCCAGCAGCTGGACGCCGGGACAGGGGGCAAATAATGAGCAGTTCTTC. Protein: CASSWTPGQGANNEQFF.

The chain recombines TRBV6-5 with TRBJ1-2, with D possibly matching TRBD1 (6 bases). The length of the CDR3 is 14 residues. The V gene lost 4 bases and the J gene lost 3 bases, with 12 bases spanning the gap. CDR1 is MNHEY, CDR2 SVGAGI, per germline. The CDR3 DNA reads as TGTGCCAGCAGTTTGGGCAGGGGAGACTATGGCTACACCTTC. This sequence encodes CASSLGRGDYGYTF.

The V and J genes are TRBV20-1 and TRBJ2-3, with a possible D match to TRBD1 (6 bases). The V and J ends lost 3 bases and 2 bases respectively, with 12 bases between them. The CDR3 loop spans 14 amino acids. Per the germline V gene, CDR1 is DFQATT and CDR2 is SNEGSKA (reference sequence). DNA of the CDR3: TGCAGTGCTAGCGGCCAGGGGAACACAGATACGCAGTATTTT. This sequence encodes CSASGQGNTDTQYF.

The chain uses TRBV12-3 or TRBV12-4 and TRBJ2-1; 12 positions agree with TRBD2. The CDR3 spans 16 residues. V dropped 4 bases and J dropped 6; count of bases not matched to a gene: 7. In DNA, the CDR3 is TGTGCCAGCAGTTCTAGCGGGGGGGCCGTAATCAATGAGCAGTTCTTC. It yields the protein CASSSSGGAVINEQFF.

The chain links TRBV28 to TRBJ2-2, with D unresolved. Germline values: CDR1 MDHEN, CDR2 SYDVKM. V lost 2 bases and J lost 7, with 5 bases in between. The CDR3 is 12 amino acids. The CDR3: CASSLVGGELFF. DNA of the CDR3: TGTGCCAGCAGTTTAGTCGGCGGGGAGCTGTTTTTT.